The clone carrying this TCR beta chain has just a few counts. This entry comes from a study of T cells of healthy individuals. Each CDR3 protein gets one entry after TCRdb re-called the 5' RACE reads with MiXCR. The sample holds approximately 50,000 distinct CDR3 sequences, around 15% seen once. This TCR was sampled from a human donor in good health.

The CDR3 region is CASSLERTVVDTQYF. CDR3 DNA sequence: TGTGCCAGCAGCTTAGAAAGGACAGTGGTTGATACGCAGTATTTT. This chain links TRBV7-2 with TRBJ2-3, with a tentative D call TRBD1 (6 bases). Per germline, CDR1 SGHTA and CDR2 FQGNSA. CDR3 length: 15 amino acids. Trimming removed 1 base from V and 6 bases from J, with 14 bases in between.